These T cell receptor beta chains were read from a single sample in a study of cytotoxic CD8 clonotypes in ibrutinib-treated CLL. Some clones are missing from TCRdb's copy, which holds only in-frame ones; the method was immunoSEQ multiplex PCR. Of about 300,000 clones listed, 60% to 80% are singletons. The specimen was PBMCs, collected at disease progression, from a patient treated with ibrutinib. These receptors were obtained from a human donor with chronic lymphocytic leukemia. Both conserved end residues are trimmed from each CDR3. D genes are given only for firm matches.

D gene	V gene	J gene	CDR3 protein
-	TRBV27	TRBJ2-7	ASSWALTAPEQY
TRBD1	TRBV5-1	TRBJ2-5	ASSLNRGETQY
-	TRBV4-1	TRBJ1-2	ASSQDTETDYGYT
-	TRBV12-5	TRBJ1-5	ASGSPLRGNQPQH
-	TRBV6-1	TRBJ2-3	ASSVVGPDTQY
-	TRBV6-5	TRBJ1-5	ASGQGAGNQPQH
-	TRBV28	TRBJ1-1	ASSLSQGWGQNTEAF
-	TRBV5-1	TRBJ1-2	ASRPNQDRYGYT
-	TRBV4-1	TRBJ2-5	ASSPKVGGLQETQY
-	TRBV18	TRBJ1-3	ASSPGGPSGNTIY
-	TRBV13	TRBJ1-5	ASSLGRVNQPQH
-	TRBV14	TRBJ1-1	ASSQVRSFLQDTEAF
-	TRBV29-1	TRBJ2-1	SVDARGDEQF
-	TRBV7-2	TRBJ2-1	ASSFQGLIGNEQF
TRBD2	TRBV5-1	TRBJ2-3	ASSLLAGGLADTQY
TRBD1	TRBV4-1	TRBJ1-2	ASSHRTGPKNGYT
TRBD1	TRBV19	TRBJ2-4	ASSPRTGKNIQY
-	TRBV14	TRBJ2-7	ASSQDRVSYEQY
-	TRBV19	TRBJ1-2	ASVGWGPGRNYGYT
TRBD2	TRBV4-1	TRBJ2-7	ASSHGTSNYEQY
TRBD1	TRBV6-4	TRBJ2-5	ASSETGAAQETQY
-	TRBV11-2	TRBJ2-7	ASSRKSEQY
-	TRBV5-1	TRBJ2-7	ASSLVAGTYEQY
-	TRBV6-5	TRBJ1-1	ASSYSMVGSSEAF